This T cell receptor (beta chain) was profiled in a study of cytomegalovirus exposure and HLA in healthy donors. Whole-study findings and limits: For most TCR sequences rarity was the rule, although some public TCRs occurred in many donors. TRBV6-2, TRBV6-3 and some other V segments were unresolvable in 87-base-pair reads. Analysis was performed later, and it showed HLA-associated TCR beta chains to be more clonally expanded than equally common others.

A word on this clone: Its antigen is undetermined.

PCR used 60 Vbeta primers and 13 Jbeta primers. Some clones are missing from TCRdb's copy, which holds only in-frame ones; the method was immunoSEQ multiplex PCR. Seen here are 160,000 or so clones, 70% observed once, and the top ten hold approximately 5%. CDR1 and CDR2 from the germline V gene are SGHTS and YDEGEE. The CDR3 totals 13 residues. J was trimmed by 2 bases and V by 3 bases; bases with no gene match: 1. The sequence was obtained from a man aged 18 to 30 in good health and CMV-seropositive. The V call is TRBV5-8, the J call TRBJ1-2, with 7 positions matching TRBD1. Sequenced: PBMCs. The CDR3 spells CASSWDRNYGYTF. CDR3 nucleotides: TGTGCCAGCAGCTGGGACAGAAACTATGGCTACACCTTC.